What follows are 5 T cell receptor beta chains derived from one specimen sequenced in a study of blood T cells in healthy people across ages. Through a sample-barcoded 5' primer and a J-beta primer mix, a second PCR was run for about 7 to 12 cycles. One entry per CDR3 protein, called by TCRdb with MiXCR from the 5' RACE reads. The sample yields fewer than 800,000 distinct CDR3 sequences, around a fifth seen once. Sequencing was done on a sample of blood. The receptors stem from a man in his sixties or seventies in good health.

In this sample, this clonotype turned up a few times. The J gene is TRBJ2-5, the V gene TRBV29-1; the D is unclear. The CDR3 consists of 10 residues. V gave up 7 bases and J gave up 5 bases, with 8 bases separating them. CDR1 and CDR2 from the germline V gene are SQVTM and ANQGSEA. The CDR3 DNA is TGCAGCGCCGGAAAGGAGACCCAGTACTTC. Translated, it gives CSAGKETQYF.

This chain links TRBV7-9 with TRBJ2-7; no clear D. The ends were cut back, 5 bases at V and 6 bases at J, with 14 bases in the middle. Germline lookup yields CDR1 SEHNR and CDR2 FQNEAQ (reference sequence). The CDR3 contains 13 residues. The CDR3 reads CASSLPPWAEQYF. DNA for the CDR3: TGTGCCAGCAGCCTACCCCCGTGGGCCGAGCAGTACTTC.

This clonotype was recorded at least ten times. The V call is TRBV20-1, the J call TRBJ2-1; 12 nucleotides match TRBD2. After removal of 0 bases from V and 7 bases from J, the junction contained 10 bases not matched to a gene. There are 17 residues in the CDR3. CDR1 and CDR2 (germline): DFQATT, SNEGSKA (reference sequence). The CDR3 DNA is TGCAGTGCTAGAGATGGGGTATCTAGCGGGAGGGGGAATGAGCAGTTCTTC. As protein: CSARDGVSSGRGNEQFF.

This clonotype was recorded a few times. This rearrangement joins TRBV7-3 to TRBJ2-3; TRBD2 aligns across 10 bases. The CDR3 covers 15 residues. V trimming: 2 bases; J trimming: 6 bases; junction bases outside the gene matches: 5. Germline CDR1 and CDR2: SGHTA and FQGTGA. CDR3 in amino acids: CASSLSLAGVDTQYF. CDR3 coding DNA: TGTGCCAGCAGCTTATCGCTAGCGGGAGTGGATACGCAGTATTTT.

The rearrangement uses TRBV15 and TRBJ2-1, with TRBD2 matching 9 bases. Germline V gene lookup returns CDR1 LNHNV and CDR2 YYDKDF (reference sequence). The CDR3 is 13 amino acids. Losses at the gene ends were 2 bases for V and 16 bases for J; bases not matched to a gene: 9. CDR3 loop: CATSRSYSGSPFF. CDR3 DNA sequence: TGTGCCACCAGCAGATCTTATAGCGGGAGTCCCTTCTTC.